Below are 10 T cell receptor beta chains sequenced from a single sample in a study of T cells in Graves' hyperthyroidism and ophthalmopathy. Researchers amplified the TCR beta CDR3 regions from RNA transcripts. A first-round RT-PCR of the TCR CDR3 used the HTBI primer set. TCRdb re-analysed the multiplex PCR reads in MiXCR, keeping a single row per CDR3 protein. Of hundreds of thousands of distinct CDR3 sequences detected, about 15% appear once; the ten largest clones hold roughly 10%. Sequencing was done on a sample of blood. The receptors derive from a woman under 30 with Graves' hyperthyroidism.

The table lists this clonotype with many counts. The genes are TRBV28 and TRBJ2-7; D possibly matches TRBD1 or TRBD2 (5 bases each). The CDR3 runs 13 residues. Germline V gene data show CDR1 as MDHEN and CDR2 as SYDVKM. V was shortened by 6 bases and J by 3 bases, with 12 bases between the two germline ends. The CDR3 loop is CASRQKGSYEQYF. CDR3 bases: TGTGCCAGCAGGCAGAAGGGGAGCTACGAGCAGTACTTC.

This clonotype was recorded many times. This chain links TRBV19 with TRBJ1-1; no clear D gene. The CDR3 sequence is 15 residues long. The germline V and J ends were trimmed by 1 base and 1 base, with 10 bases remaining between them. CDR1 LNHDA and CDR2 SQIVND come from the germline V gene (reference sequence). CDR3 coding DNA: TGTGCCAGTAGTATAGTGGGCCAGGAGAACACTGAAGCTTTCTTT. Encoded protein: CASSIVGQENTEAFF.

The V and J genes are TRBV12-3 or TRBV12-4 and TRBJ1-6; no definite D call. V was pared by 5 bases and J by 4 bases, with 9 bases between. The CDR3 covers 14 residues. The CDR3 coding sequence is TGTGCCAGCAGTATGTCACGTTATAATTCACCCCTCCACTTT. The encoded protein is CASSMSRYNSPLHF.

In this sample, this clonotype turned up many times. The rearrangement uses TRBV30 and TRBJ2-1; 8 bases agree with TRBD2. Germline lookup yields CDR1 GTSNPN and CDR2 SVGIG (reference sequence). The trim removed 1 base at V and 9 bases at J, leaving 11 bases unmatched. CDR3 size: 15 residues. This chain's CDR3 is CAWSDGTSVFGEQFF. Written as DNA, the CDR3 is TGTGCCTGGAGTGACGGGACTAGTGTCTTTGGTGAGCAGTTCTTC.

V and J are TRBV29-1 and TRBJ1-2; TRBD1 is a possible D gene (6 bases). This CDR3 has 12 residues. From germline, CDR1 is SQVTM and CDR2 ANQGSEA. The CDR3 bases are TGCCTCATTGCTTGGGGGCGTAATGGCTACACCTTC. Its protein is CLIAWGRNGYTF.

This chain connects TRBV6-9 to TRBJ1-5, with no clear D. The CDR3 is 15 residues long. Between the trimmed V and J ends, which lost 4 bases and 7 bases, there was a span of 17 bases. The germline gives CDR1 MNHGY, CDR2 SVAAGI. CDR3 amino acids: CASSLGRFGGQPQHF. The DNA for the CDR3 is TGTGCCAGCAGTTTGGGCCGTTTCGGCGGGCAGCCCCAGCATTTT.

Many counts were recorded for this clonotype. V and J are TRBV18 and TRBJ2-3; the D is unclear. CDR1 KGHSH and CDR2 LQKENI come from the germline V gene. Deletions cut 3 bases from V and 4 bases from J, with 5 bases between. CDR3 length: 12 amino acids. The CDR3 DNA sequence: TGTGCCAGCTCACCCAGCGCAGATACGCAGTATTTT. It codes for CASSPSADTQYF.

This clonotype was seen ten or more times. The chain combines TRBV6-1 with TRBJ2-7; TRBD2 matches 15 bases. Per the germline V gene, CDR1 is MNHNS and CDR2 is SASEGT. V was clipped by 7 bases and J by 6 bases; unmatched bases: 10. This CDR3 region has 16 residues. This chain's CDR3 is CASIAGTSGRTGEQYF. CDR3 coding DNA: TGTGCCAGCATAGCCGGGACTAGCGGGAGGACTGGCGAGCAGTACTTC.

This clonotype was observed at least ten times. V and J are TRBV20-1 and TRBJ2-5, with TRBD1 matching 10 bases. The V gene end was trimmed by 5 bases and the J gene end by 4 bases; junction bases not matched to a gene: 4. The CDR3 covers 13 residues. CDR1 is DFQATT, CDR2 SNEGSKA, per germline (reference sequence). CDR3 sequence (DNA): TGCAGTGCTCGACAGGGGGCCCGAGAGACCCAGTACTTC. Translation gives CSARQGARETQYF.

This clonotype was detected many times. This chain joins TRBV7-9 and TRBJ1-1, with D perhaps matching TRBD1 (5 bases). CDR3 length equals 18 residues. V lost 2 bases, J lost 3 bases, and 22 bases lay in between. Germline CDR1 is SEHNR and CDR2 is FQNEAQ (reference sequence). The CDR3 DNA is TGTGCCAGCAGCTTACATTTATCGGAGCCAGGGCTGCACACTGAAGCTTTCTTT. This codes for CASSLHLSEPGLHTEAFF. The whole variable domain, remainder taken from reference TRBV7-9 and TRBJ1-1, is DTGVSQNPRHKITKRGQNVTFRCDPISEHNRLYWYRQTLGQGPEFLTYFQNEAQLEKSRLLSDRFSAERPKGSFSTLEIQRTEQGDSAMYLCASSLHLSEPGLHTEAFFGQGTRLTVV.